A selection of T cell receptor beta chains follows, all from one sample in a study of cytomegalovirus exposure and HLA in healthy donors. Libraries were prepared by immunoSEQ multiplex PCR; TCRdb keeps only in-frame clonotypes and omits some of them. This table has over 150,000 clones, 60% to 80% appearing once. The source material was PBMCs. The receptors shown here come from a man younger than 45 in good health and CMV-seropositive. The CDR3 runs from the conserved cysteine through the conserved F or W. The D gene is left open where the match is weak. Part of the rows lack a size; the others show once, few, many or a class for expanded clones.

D: NA
size: NA
J: TRBJ2-7
V: TRBV30
CDR3: CAWSVLGRGEQYF
DNA: TGTGCCTGGAGTGTACTCGGGCGGGGAGAGCAGTACTTC

D: NA
size: NA
J: TRBJ2-7
V: TRBV10-3
CDR3: CAISESLPRSSSYEQYF
DNA: TGTGCCATCAGTGAGAGTCTACCCCGGTCGAGCTCCTACGAGCAGTACTTC

D: TRBD1
size: NA
J: TRBJ2-7
V: TRBV2
CDR3: CASRNRGGTYEQYF
DNA: TGTGCCAGCAGAAACAGGGGTGGGACCTACGAGCAGTACTTC

D: TRBD2
size: NA
J: TRBJ2-7
V: TRBV30
CDR3: CAWDSGGSYEQYF
DNA: TGTGCCTGGGACAGCGGGGGCTCCTACGAGCAGTACTTC

D: TRBD1
size: NA
J: TRBJ2-7
V: TRBV4-1
CDR3: CASSQEYRGSYEQYF
DNA: TGCGCCAGCAGCCAAGAATACAGGGGTTCCTACGAGCAGTACTTC

D: TRBD1
size: NA
J: TRBJ1-6
V: TRBV19
CDR3: CASNPDRYNSPLHF
DNA: TGTGCCAGTAACCCGGACAGGTATAATTCACCCCTCCACTTT

D: TRBD2
size: NA
J: TRBJ2-1
V: TRBV7-2
CDR3: CASSLDPGTTNEQFF
DNA: TGTGCCAGCAGCTTAGATCCCGGGACTACCAATGAGCAGTTCTTC

D: TRBD1
size: NA
J: TRBJ2-2
V: TRBV5-4
CDR3: CASSLGQGPNTGELFF
DNA: TGTGCCAGCAGCTTAGGACAGGGCCCGAACACCGGGGAGCTGTTTTTT

D: NA
size: NA
J: TRBJ2-7
V: TRBV7-9
CDR3: CASRREESSYEQYF
DNA: TGTGCCAGCAGGAGGGAGGAGAGCTCCTACGAGCAGTACTTC

D: NA
size: NA
J: TRBJ1-5
V: TRBV6-5
CDR3: CASRPGVGQPQHF
DNA: TGTGCCAGTCGCCCGGGGGTGGGACAGCCCCAGCATTTT

D: TRBD2
size: NA
J: TRBJ2-3
V: TRBV4-2
CDR3: CASSPLSGGGTDTQYF
DNA: TGTGCCAGCAGCCCCCTCAGCGGGGGCGGGACAGATACGCAGTATTTT

D: TRBD2
size: NA
J: TRBJ2-2
V: TRBV6-9
CDR3: CASSSSGGPSGELFF
DNA: TGTGCCAGCAGTTCTAGCGGGGGGCCCAGCGGGGAGCTGTTTTTT

D: NA
size: NA
J: TRBJ2-5
V: TRBV7-5
CDR3: CVRSLWRGGYLETQYF
DNA: TGTGTCAGAAGCTTATGGCGGGGGGGATATTTAGAGACCCAGTACTTC

D: NA
size: NA
J: TRBJ2-7
V: TRBV30
CDR3: CAWSNKGGGEQYF
DNA: TGTGCCTGGAGTAACAAGGGGGGGGGCGAGCAGTACTTC

D: NA
size: once
J: TRBJ1-4
V: TRBV2
CDR3: CASSVAHLGGFNEKLFF
DNA: TGTGCCAGCAGTGTGGCTCATCTTGGGGGCTTTAATGAAAAACTGTTTTTT

D: TRBD2
size: NA
J: TRBJ2-5
V: TRBV5-1
CDR3: CASSSSGGHETQYF
DNA: TGCGCCAGCAGCTCTAGCGGGGGTCATGAGACCCAGTACTTC

D: TRBD1
size: NA
J: TRBJ1-2
V: TRBV27
CDR3: CASSPGTGATIMGGYTF
DNA: TGTGCCAGCAGCCCCGGGACAGGGGCAACGATAATGGGTGGCTACACCTTC

D: NA
size: NA
J: TRBJ2-7
V: TRBV2
CDR3: CASSAIQGGGEQYF
DNA: TGTGCCAGCAGTGCGATACAGGGGGGGGGAGAGCAGTACTTC

D: NA
size: NA
J: TRBJ2-7
V: TRBV28
CDR3: CASTTSLAGKYEQYF
DNA: TGTGCCAGCACGACATCATTGGCGGGGAAGTACGAGCAGTACTTC

D: NA
size: NA
J: TRBJ2-5
V: TRBV11-2
CDR3: CASSLWGEETQYF
DNA: TGTGCCAGCAGCCTCTGGGGGGAGGAGACCCAGTACTTC

D: TRBD2
size: NA
J: TRBJ2-7
V: TRBV14
CDR3: CASSQELAGGPYEQYF
DNA: TGTGCCAGCAGCCAAGAGCTCGCGGGGGGCCCCTACGAGCAGTACTTC

D: TRBD1
size: NA
J: TRBJ1-1
V: TRBV5-1
CDR3: CASSQDRDDAEAFF
DNA: TGCGCCAGCAGCCAGGACAGGGATGACGCTGAAGCTTTCTTT

D: NA
size: NA
J: TRBJ1-6
V: TRBV19
CDR3: CASRDRINSPLHF
DNA: TGTGCCAGTCGCGACAGGATCAATTCACCCCTCCACTTT

D: NA
size: NA
J: TRBJ1-4
V: TRBV28
CDR3: CASSLEGDEKLFF
DNA: TGTGCCAGCAGTTTGGAGGGAGATGAAAAACTGTTTTTT